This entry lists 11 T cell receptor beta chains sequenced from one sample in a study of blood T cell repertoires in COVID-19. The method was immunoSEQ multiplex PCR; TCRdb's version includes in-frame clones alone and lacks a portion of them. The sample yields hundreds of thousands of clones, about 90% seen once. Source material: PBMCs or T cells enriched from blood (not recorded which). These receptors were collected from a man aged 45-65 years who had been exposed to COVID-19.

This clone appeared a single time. CDR3 amino acids: CASSPFGRGLLNTEAFF. CDR3 sequence (DNA): TGTGCCAGCAGCCCGTTCGGTAGGGGTTTACTGAACACTGAAGCTTTCTTT. The V gene is TRBV7-8, the J gene TRBJ1-1, with a tentative D call TRBD1 (5 bases). The CDR3 covers 17 residues. V was pared by 5 bases and J by 0 bases, with 19 bases between. The V gene's germline CDR1 is SGHVS and CDR2 FQNEAQ. The full variable domain, its missing parts supplied by reference TRBV7-8 and TRBJ1-1, is GAGVSQSPRYKVAKRGQDVALRCDPISGHVSLFWYQQALGQGPEFLTYFQNEAQLDKSGLPSDRFFAERPEGSVSTLKIQRTQQEDSAVYLCASSPFGRGLLNTEAFFGQGTRLTVV.

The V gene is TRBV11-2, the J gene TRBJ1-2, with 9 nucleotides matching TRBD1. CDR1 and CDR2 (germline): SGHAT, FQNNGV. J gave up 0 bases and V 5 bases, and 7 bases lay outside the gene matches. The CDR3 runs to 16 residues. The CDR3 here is CASSHGQGQTNYGYTF. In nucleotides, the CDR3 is TGTGCCAGCAGCCACGGACAGGGGCAAACTAACTATGGCTACACCTTC.

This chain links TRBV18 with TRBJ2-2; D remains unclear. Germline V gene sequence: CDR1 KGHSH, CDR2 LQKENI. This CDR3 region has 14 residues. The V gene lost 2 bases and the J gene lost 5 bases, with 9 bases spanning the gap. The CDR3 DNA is TGTGCCAGCTCACCATGGTCGGTAACCGGGGAGCTGTTTTTT. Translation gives CASSPWSVTGELFF. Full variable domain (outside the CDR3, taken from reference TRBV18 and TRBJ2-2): NAGVMQNPRHLVRRRGQEARLRCSPMKGHSHVYWYRQLPEEGLKFMVYLQKENIIDESGMPKERFSAEFPKEGPSILRIQQVVRGDSAAYFCASSPWSVTGELFFGEGSRLTVL.

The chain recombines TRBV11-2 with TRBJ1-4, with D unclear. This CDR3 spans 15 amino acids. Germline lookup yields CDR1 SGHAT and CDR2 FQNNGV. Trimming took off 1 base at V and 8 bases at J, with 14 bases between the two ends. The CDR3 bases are TGTGCCAGCAGCTTAGGAGGGTTGATAGGCGAAAAACTGTTTTTT. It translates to CASSLGGLIGEKLFF.

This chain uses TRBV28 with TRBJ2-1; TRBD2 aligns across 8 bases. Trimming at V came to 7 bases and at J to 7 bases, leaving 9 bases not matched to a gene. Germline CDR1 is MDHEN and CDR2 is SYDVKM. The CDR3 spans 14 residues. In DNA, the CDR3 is TGTGCCAGCATCCACACTAGCGGTAGGAATGAGCAGTTCTTC. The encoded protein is CASIHTSGRNEQFF.

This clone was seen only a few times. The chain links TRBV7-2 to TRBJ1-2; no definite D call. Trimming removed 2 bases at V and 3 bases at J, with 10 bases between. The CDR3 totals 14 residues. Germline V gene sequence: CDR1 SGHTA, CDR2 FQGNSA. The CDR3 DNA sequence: TGTGCCAGCAGCTTAAATCGGGAGGACTATGGCTACACCTTC. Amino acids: CASSLNREDYGYTF.

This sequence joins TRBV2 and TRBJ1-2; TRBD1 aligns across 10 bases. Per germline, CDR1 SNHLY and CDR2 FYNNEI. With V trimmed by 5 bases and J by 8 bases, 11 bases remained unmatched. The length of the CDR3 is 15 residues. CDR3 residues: CASSFLGQGLYGYTF. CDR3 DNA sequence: TGTGCCAGCAGTTTCCTGGGACAGGGGTTATACGGCTACACCTTC.

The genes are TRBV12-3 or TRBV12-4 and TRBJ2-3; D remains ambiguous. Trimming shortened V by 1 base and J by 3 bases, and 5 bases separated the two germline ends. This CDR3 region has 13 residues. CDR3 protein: CASSLVQTDTQYF. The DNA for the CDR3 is TGTGCCAGCAGTTTAGTTCAGACAGATACGCAGTATTTT.

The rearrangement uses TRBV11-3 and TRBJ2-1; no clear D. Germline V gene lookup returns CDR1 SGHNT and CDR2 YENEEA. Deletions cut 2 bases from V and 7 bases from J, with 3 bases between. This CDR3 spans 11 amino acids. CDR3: CASSLINEQFF. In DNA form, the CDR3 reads TGTGCCAGCAGCTTAATAAATGAGCAGTTCTTC.

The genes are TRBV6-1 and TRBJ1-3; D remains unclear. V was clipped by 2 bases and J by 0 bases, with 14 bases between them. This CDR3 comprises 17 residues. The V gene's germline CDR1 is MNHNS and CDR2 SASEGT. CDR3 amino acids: CASSEYQISFSGNTIYF. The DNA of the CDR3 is TGTGCCAGCAGTGAATATCAGATTAGCTTCTCTGGAAACACCATATATTTT.

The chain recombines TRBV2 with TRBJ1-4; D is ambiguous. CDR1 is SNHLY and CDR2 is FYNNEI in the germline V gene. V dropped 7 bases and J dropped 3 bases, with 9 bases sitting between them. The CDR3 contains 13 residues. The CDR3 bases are TGTGCCAGCACCGGGGATGCTAATGAAAAACTGTTTTTT. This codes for CASTGDANEKLFF.